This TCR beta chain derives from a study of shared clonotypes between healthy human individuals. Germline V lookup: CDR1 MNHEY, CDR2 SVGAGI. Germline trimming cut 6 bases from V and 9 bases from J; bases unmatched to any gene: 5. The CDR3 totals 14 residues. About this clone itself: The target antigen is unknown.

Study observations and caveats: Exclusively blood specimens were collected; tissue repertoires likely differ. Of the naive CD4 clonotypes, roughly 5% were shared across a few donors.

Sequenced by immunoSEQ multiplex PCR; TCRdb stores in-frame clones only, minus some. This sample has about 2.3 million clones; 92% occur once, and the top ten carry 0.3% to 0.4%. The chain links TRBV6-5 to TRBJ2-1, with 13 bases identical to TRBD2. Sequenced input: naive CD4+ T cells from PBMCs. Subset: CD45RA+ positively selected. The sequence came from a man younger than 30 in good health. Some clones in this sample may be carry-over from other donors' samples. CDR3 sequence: CASSGTSGTTEQFF. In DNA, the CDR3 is TGTGCCAGCAGCGGGACTAGCGGGACTACTGAGCAGTTCTTC.